Shown below are 21 T cell receptor beta chains from a single sample sequenced in a study of T cell responses to AZD1222 COVID-19 vaccine. Repertoires were generated with immunoSEQ multiplex PCR, while TCRdb's copy carries only in-frame clones and drops some. The sample has 120,000 or so clones, about 79% seen once. The specimen comprised peripheral blood, sampled 28 days after the second AZD1222 dose. These receptors were collected from an adult who received the AZD1222 COVID-19 vaccine.

V and J are TRBV5-1 and TRBJ1-6; D unclear. Germline CDR1 SGHRS, CDR2 YFSETQ. CDR3 length equals 14 residues. V gave up 4 bases and J gave up 0 bases, with 5 bases separating them. The CDR3, as DNA: TGCGCCAGCAGCGCGAGCTCCTATAATTCACCCCTCCACTTT. Its translation: CASSASSYNSPLHF.

The rearrangement joins TRBV4-3 to TRBJ2-1, with TRBD2 as a possible D gene (5 bases). Germline CDR1 is LGHNA and CDR2 is YSLEER. The CDR3 consists of 14 residues. V lost 0 bases, J lost 7 bases, and 10 bases lay in between. CDR3 sequence: CASSQDLGRNEQFF. CDR3 coding DNA: TGCGCCAGCAGCCAAGATTTGGGGAGAAATGAGCAGTTCTTC.

The chain links TRBV6-5 to TRBJ2-7; 11 nucleotides match TRBD1. The V and J ends lost 6 bases and 3 bases, in that order; junction bases with no gene match: 7. Per germline, CDR1 MNHEY and CDR2 SVGAGI. This CDR3 has 15 amino acids. This CDR3 reads CASSPLDRGLYEQYF. In nucleotides, the CDR3 is TGTGCCAGCAGCCCGCTGGACAGGGGGCTCTACGAGCAGTACTTC.

The chain recombines TRBV6-2 or TRBV6-3 with TRBJ1-5; D unclear. This CDR3 is built from 13 residues. V dropped 5 bases and J dropped 1 base, with 6 bases sitting between them. Germline CDR1 reads MNHEY; CDR2 reads SVGEGT. CDR3 loop: CASSPRSNQPQHF. The CDR3 bases are TGTGCCAGCAGTCCCCGGAGCAATCAGCCCCAGCATTTT.

V usage is TRBV28 and J usage is TRBJ2-7; 10 bases are shared with TRBD1. The CDR3 sequence is 16 residues long. Germline assignment: CDR1 MDHEN and CDR2 SYDVKM. The V gene end was trimmed by 6 bases and the J gene end by 1 base; junction bases not matched to a gene: 9. The DNA for the CDR3 is TGTGCCAGCAGCCTTGGGACAGGGGTAGGATCCTACGAGCAGTACTTC. Translating it yields CASSLGTGVGSYEQYF.

The V and J genes are TRBV9 and TRBJ2-7, with a weak D call TRBD1 (6 bases). V was shortened by 4 bases and J by 5 bases, with 13 bases between the two germline ends. The CDR3 consists of 13 residues. Germline assignment: CDR1 SGDLS and CDR2 YYNGEE. CDR3 sequence: CASSPTGFNEQYF. As DNA, the CDR3 is TGTGCCAGCAGCCCCACAGGGTTCAACGAGCAGTACTTC.

The rearrangement links TRBV4-3 to TRBJ2-5; the D gene is possibly TRBD2 (5 bases). The CDR3 totals 15 residues. Per the germline V gene, CDR1 is LGHNA and CDR2 is YSLEER. V lost 1 base, J lost 2 bases, and 11 bases lay in between. CDR3 in amino acids: CASSQGMTGQETQYF. The CDR3 nucleotides are TGCGCCAGCAGCCAAGGCATGACGGGGCAAGAGACCCAGTACTTC.

This chain uses TRBV19 with TRBJ2-5; 9 bases agree with TRBD1. The CDR3 runs 13 residues. V lost 4 bases and J lost 5; bases outside the gene matches: 2. The V gene's germline CDR1 is LNHDA and CDR2 SQIVND (reference sequence). The CDR3 coding sequence is TGTGCCAGTAGTAACAGGGGGCGGGAGACCCAGTACTTC. Residues: CASSNRGRETQYF.

The chain employs TRBV5-1 and TRBJ1-3; no clear D. Germline values: CDR1 SGHRS, CDR2 YFSETQ. Trimming took 1 base from V and 0 from J, leaving 8 bases between them. This CDR3 contains 15 residues. In nucleotides, the CDR3 is TGCGCCAGCAGCTTGTCGGGTGGCTCTGGAAACACCATATATTTT. This sequence encodes CASSLSGGSGNTIYF.

This clone has just one count. The gene calls are TRBV6-5 and TRBJ2-3; 12 bases agree with TRBD2. This CDR3 is built from 16 residues. Germline assignment: CDR1 MNHEY and CDR2 SVGAGI. J lost 4 bases, V lost 4 bases, and 6 bases had no gene match. The CDR3 loop reads CASSSLAGGLSDTQYF. The CDR3 bases are TGTGCCAGCAGTTCGCTAGCGGGGGGGCTCTCAGATACGCAGTATTTT.

The chain combines TRBV9 with TRBJ2-3, with no clear D. This CDR3 comprises 12 residues. V gave up 7 bases and J gave up 2 bases, with 8 bases separating them. Germline V CDR1 and CDR2: SGDLS, YYNGEE. CDR3 DNA: TGTGCCAGCGCCGAATCCACAGATACGCAGTATTTT. Its translation: CASAESTDTQYF. Full variable domain (remainder filled in from reference TRBV9 and TRBJ2-3): DSGVTQTPKHLITATGQRVTLRCSPRSGDLSVYWYQQSLDQGLQFLIQYYNGEERAKGNILERFSAQQFPDLHSELNLSSLELGDSALYFCASAESTDTQYFGPGTRLTVL.

The rearrangement uses TRBV10-1 and TRBJ1-2, with 9 bases aligning to TRBD1. This CDR3 is 13 amino acids long. Germline assignment: CDR1 WNHNN and CDR2 SYGVQD (reference sequence). V lost 6 bases, J lost 5 bases, and 4 bases stayed unmatched. The CDR3 loop reads CASSPGTGYGYTF. CDR3 in DNA: TGCGCCAGCAGCCCCGGGACAGGGTATGGCTACACCTTC.

V is TRBV5-1 and J is TRBJ2-7; 13 nucleotides line up with TRBD2. CDR1 and CDR2 from the germline V gene are SGHRS and YFSETQ. The V gene end was trimmed by 4 bases and the J gene end by 2 bases; junction bases not matched to a gene: 3. CDR3 length: 15 residues. This CDR3 is CASSQTSGGAYEQYF. DNA for the CDR3: TGCGCCAGCAGCCAAACTAGCGGGGGGGCCTACGAGCAGTACTTC.

The chain couples TRBV13 to TRBJ1-6; D call uncertain. Trimming removed 4 bases at V and 4 bases at J, with 8 bases between. This CDR3 has 14 amino acids. Germline values: CDR1 PRHDT, CDR2 FYEKMQ (reference sequence). CDR3: CASSSRTYNSPLHF. Written as DNA, the CDR3 is TGTGCCAGCAGCTCCCGTACGTATAATTCACCCCTCCACTTT.

The rearrangement links TRBV6-5 to TRBJ1-5; 7 bases map to TRBD1. Losses at the gene ends were 6 bases for V and 1 base for J; bases not matched to a gene: 6. From germline, CDR1 is MNHEY and CDR2 SVGAGI. The CDR3 totals 15 residues. CDR3 protein: CASRNQGESNQPQHF. CDR3 in DNA: TGTGCCAGCAGAAATCAGGGGGAAAGCAATCAGCCCCAGCATTTT.

This clone was seen a handful of times. The chain uses TRBV3-1 (or the pseudogene TRBV3-2) and TRBJ2-2; no firm D call. The CDR3 has 12 residues. Trimming took 4 bases from V and 5 from J, leaving 5 bases between them. Germline loops: CDR1 LGHDT, CDR2 YNNKEL (reference sequence). The CDR3 here is CASSLGTGELFF. CDR3 nucleotide sequence: TGTGCCAGCAGCCTCGGGACCGGGGAGCTGTTTTTT.

The CDR3 DNA is TGTGCCAGCAGCGTAGTACCAGACACTGAAGCTTTCTTT. It encodes CASSVVPDTEAFF. The V gene is TRBV9, the J gene TRBJ1-1; D remains unclear. There are 13 residues in the CDR3. Trimming took 0 bases from V and 3 from J, leaving 6 bases between them. Per germline, CDR1 SGDLS and CDR2 YYNGEE. The variable domain in full, completed from reference TRBV9 and TRBJ1-1, reads DSGVTQTPKHLITATGQRVTLRCSPRSGDLSVYWYQQSLDQGLQFLIQYYNGEERAKGNILERFSAQQFPDLHSELNLSSLELGDSALYFCASSVVPDTEAFFGQGTRLTVV.

The chain uses TRBV2 and TRBJ1-2; D is uncertain. The CDR3 extends over 14 amino acids. The germline gives CDR1 SNHLY, CDR2 FYNNEI. V was pared by 4 bases and J by 7 bases, with 16 bases between. The CDR3 loop is CASSVGERDGGYTF. The CDR3 DNA reads as TGTGCCAGCAGTGTGGGTGAAAGGGATGGTGGCTACACCTTC.

CDR3 region: CASSGTTDTQYF. The CDR3 nucleotides are TGTGCCAGTAGTGGAACGACAGATACGCAGTATTTT. This chain connects TRBV19 to TRBJ2-3; D uncertain. V lost 5 bases and J lost 3, with 6 bases in between. CDR3 length equals 12 residues. Germline CDR1 LNHDA, CDR2 SQIVND (reference sequence).

The V gene is TRBV10-3, the J gene TRBJ1-5; D remains unclear. Germline V lookup: CDR1 ENHRY, CDR2 SYGVKD. Between the trimmed V and J ends, which lost 3 bases and 0 bases, there was a span of 6 bases. This CDR3 has 14 amino acids. CDR3 bases: TGTGCCATCAGTGACAGGAATAGCAATCAGCCCCAGCATTTT. It yields the protein CAISDRNSNQPQHF.

The chain carries TRBV9 and TRBJ2-1, with 9 bases aligning to TRBD2. The V and J ends lost 4 bases and 4 bases, in that order; junction bases with no gene match: 3. The CDR3 has 14 amino acids. Germline CDR1 and CDR2: SGDLS and YYNGEE. In DNA, the CDR3 is TGTGCCAGCAGCTTTAGCGGGGGTTACAATGAGCAGTTCTTC. Translation: CASSFSGGYNEQFF.